This TCR beta chain was documented in a study of OX40 agonist ivuxolimab in advanced cancers. Samples were taken at baseline and on day 1 of cycles 4 and 7. General study points: At doses 0.1 to 3.0 mg/kg, CD4+ and CD8+ clones expanded.

Clones were sequenced by immunoSEQ multiplex PCR, and TCRdb holds only the in-frame ones, with some missing. In the table there are tens of thousands of clones, 90% to 95% of which are singletons. As for this clone: As yet, its antigen is unknown.

This TCR derives from an adult with an advanced solid tumor such as melanoma, head and neck, liver or kidney cancer. The specimen was CD4+ or CD8+ T cells sorted from blood, collected in a trial of the OX40 agonist ivuxolimab.

CDR3 DNA sequence: TGTGCCAGCACCATCCGGGACGGGAGGGAGCAGTACTTC. Its protein is CASTIRDGREQYF. The genes are TRBV6-5 and TRBJ2-7, with TRBD2 matching over 7 bases. The CDR3 has 13 amino acids. Germline trimming cut 7 bases from V and 7 bases from J; bases unmatched to any gene: 10. Germline V gene sequence: CDR1 MNHEY, CDR2 SVGAGI.